The present TCR beta chain was sequenced within a study of blood T cell repertoires in COVID-19. Study-level background: Sources were T cells, B-cell-depleted T cells, or PBMCs; the material itself was cDNA or gDNA.

V gave up 5 bases and J gave up 2 bases, with 15 bases separating them. This CDR3 comprises 16 residues. Germline loops: CDR1 SGHAT, CDR2 FQNNGV. Sequencing used immunoSEQ multiplex PCR; TCRdb keeps in-frame clones, though not all of them. This repertoire shows approximately 200,000 clones, 86% found once; its top ten account for less than 3.5%. The specimen sequenced was peripheral blood. The origin of this receptor is a woman in her thirties with active or convalescent COVID-19. The gene calls are TRBV11-2 and TRBJ1-4, with unresolved D. The CDR3 DNA reads as TGTGCCAGCAGCCCATCCCTTAGGCGGACTAATGAAAAACTGTTTTTT. Amino acid sequence: CASSPSLRRTNEKLFF.